This T cell receptor beta chain was captured by sequencing in a study of blood T cell repertoires in COVID-19. Study context: Researchers got acute and convalescent COVID-19 samples from the United States, Italy and Spain. Sources were T cells, B-cell-depleted T cells, or PBMCs; the material itself was cDNA or gDNA.

Source study methods: Cell counts per sample came from amplifying reference gene primers. Sequenced by immunoSEQ multiplex PCR; TCRdb stores in-frame clones only, minus some. The V and J calls and clone size come from that table; D and trimming were worked out from the DNA. The sample includes 250,000 to 300,000 clones, about 89% seen only once; the top ten take 4.6%. What was sequenced was peripheral blood. This clonotype originated in a man in his forties with acute or convalescent COVID-19.

DNA of the CDR3: TGTGCCAGCAGCCAGAAAAGTGGGGGCCTTGGCTACACCTTC. It yields the protein CASSQKSGGLGYTF. The V and J genes are TRBV14 and TRBJ1-2, with D possibly TRBD1 on 6 matching bases. The CDR3 has 14 residues. V lost 3 bases and J lost 7, with 15 bases in between. Germline loops: CDR1 SGHDN, CDR2 FVKESK.